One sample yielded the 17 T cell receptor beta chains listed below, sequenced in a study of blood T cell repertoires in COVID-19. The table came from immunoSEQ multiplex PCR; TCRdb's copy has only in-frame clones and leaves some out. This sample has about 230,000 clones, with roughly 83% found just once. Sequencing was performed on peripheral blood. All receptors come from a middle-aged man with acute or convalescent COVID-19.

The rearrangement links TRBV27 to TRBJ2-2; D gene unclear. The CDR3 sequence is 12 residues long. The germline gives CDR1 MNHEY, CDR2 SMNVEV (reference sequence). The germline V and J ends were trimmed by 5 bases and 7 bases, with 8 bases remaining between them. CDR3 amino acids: CASSPLFGELFF. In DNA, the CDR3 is TGTGCCAGCAGTCCTTTGTTCGGGGAGCTGTTTTTT.

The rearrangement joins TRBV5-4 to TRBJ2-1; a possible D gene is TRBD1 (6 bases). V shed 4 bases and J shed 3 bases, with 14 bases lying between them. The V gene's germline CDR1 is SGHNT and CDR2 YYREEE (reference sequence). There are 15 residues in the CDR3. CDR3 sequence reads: CASSVSGQIYNEQFF. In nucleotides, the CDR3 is TGTGCCAGCAGCGTTTCCGGACAGATCTACAATGAGCAGTTCTTC.

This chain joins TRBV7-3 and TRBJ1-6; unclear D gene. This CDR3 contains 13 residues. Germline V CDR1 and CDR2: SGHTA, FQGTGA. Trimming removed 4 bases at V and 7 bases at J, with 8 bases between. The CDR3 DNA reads TGTGCCAGCAGCTCGGACTGGAATTCACCCCTCCACTTT. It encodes CASSSDWNSPLHF.

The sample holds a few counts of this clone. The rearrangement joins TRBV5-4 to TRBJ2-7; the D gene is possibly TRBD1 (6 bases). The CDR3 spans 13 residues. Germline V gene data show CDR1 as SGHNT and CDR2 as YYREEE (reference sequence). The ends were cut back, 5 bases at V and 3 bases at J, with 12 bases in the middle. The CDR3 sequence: CASSWSRGYEQYF. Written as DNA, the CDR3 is TGTGCCAGCAGTTGGTCCAGGGGCTACGAGCAGTACTTC.

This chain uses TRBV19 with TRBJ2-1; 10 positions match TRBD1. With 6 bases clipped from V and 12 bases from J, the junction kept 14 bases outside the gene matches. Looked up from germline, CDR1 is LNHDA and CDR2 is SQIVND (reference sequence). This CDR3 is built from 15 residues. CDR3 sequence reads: CASSTRDRGILGQFF. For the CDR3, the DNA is TGTGCCAGTAGCACCCGGGACAGGGGAATTCTTGGGCAGTTCTTC. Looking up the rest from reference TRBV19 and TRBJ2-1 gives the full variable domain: DGGITQSPKYLFRKEGQNVTLSCEQNLNHDAMYWYRQDPGQGLRLIYYSQIVNDFQKGDIAEGYSVSREKKESFPLTVTSAQKNPTAFYLCASSTRDRGILGQFFGPGTRLTVL.

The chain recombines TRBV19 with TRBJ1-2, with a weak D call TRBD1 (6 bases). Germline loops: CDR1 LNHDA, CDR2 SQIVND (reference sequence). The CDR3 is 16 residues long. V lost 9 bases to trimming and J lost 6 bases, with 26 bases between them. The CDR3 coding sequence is TGTGCCAGCAAAGAAACCTCGAACAGGGTAGTAGATGGCTACACCTTC. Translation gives CASKETSNRVVDGYTF.

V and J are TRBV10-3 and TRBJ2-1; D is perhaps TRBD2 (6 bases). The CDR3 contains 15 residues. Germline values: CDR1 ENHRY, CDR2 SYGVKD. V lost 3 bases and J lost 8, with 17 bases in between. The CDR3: CAISDGLAVGHEQFF. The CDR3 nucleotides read TGTGCCATCAGTGACGGGTTAGCGGTAGGCCATGAGCAGTTCTTC.

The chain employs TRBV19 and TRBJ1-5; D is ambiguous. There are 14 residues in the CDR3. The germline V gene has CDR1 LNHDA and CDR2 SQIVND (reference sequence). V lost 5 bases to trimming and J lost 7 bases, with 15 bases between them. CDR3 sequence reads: CASSQQITGQPQHF. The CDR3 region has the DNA TGTGCCAGTAGTCAACAGATAACTGGGCAGCCCCAGCATTTT.

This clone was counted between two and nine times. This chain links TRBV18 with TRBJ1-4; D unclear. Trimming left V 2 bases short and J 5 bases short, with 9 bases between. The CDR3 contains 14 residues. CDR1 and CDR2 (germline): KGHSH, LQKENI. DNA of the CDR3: TGTGCCAGCTCACCAGACACCTACAATGAAAAACTGTTTTTT. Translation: CASSPDTYNEKLFF. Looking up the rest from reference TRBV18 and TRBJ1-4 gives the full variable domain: NAGVMQNPRHLVRRRGQEARLRCSPMKGHSHVYWYRQLPEEGLKFMVYLQKENIIDESGMPKERFSAEFPKEGPSILRIQQVVRGDSAAYFCASSPDTYNEKLFFGSGTQLSVL.

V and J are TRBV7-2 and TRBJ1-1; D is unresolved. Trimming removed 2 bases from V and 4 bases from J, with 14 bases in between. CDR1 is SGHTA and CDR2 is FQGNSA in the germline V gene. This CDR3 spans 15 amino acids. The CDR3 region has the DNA TGTGCCAGCAGCTTAATCTCAGGCGTGAGCACTGAAGCTTTCTTT. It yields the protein CASSLISGVSTEAFF.

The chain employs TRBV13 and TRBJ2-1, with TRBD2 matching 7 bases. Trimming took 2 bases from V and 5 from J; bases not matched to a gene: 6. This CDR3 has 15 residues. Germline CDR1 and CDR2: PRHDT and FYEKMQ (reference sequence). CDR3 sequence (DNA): TGTGCCAGCAGCTTACTAGCGGAGGAAAACAATGAGCAGTTCTTC. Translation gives CASSLLAEENNEQFF.

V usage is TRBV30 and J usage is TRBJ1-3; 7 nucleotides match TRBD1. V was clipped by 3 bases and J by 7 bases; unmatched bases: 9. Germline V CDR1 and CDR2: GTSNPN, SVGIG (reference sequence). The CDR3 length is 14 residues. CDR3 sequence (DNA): TGTGCCTGGAGGGTAACAGGGGCCGGGAACACCATATATTTT. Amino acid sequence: CAWRVTGAGNTIYF.

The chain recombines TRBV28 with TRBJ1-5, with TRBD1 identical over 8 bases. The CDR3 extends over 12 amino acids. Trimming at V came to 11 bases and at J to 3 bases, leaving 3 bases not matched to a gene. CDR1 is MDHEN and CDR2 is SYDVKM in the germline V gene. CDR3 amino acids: CAGQGANQPQHF. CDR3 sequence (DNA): TGTGCCGGGCAGGGGGCCAATCAGCCCCAGCATTTT.

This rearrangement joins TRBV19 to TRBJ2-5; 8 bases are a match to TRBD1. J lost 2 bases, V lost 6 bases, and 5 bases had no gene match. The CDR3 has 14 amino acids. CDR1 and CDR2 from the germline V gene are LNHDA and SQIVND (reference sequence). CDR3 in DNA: TGTGCCAGTAGCCCCGGACAGGGACAAGAGACCCAGTACTTC. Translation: CASSPGQGQETQYF.

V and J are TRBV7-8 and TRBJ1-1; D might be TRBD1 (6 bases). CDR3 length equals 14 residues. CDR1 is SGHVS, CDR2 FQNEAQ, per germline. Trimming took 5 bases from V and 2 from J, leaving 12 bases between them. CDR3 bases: TGTGCCAGCAGCCCTGGGACAATAAACACTGAAGCTTTCTTT. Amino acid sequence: CASSPGTINTEAFF.

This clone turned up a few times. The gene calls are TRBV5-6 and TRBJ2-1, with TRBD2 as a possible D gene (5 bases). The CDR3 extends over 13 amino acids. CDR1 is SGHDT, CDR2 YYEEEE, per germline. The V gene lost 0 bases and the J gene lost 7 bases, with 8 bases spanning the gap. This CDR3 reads CASSLGTRNEQFF. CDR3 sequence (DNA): TGTGCCAGCAGCTTGGGTACTAGAAATGAGCAGTTCTTC.

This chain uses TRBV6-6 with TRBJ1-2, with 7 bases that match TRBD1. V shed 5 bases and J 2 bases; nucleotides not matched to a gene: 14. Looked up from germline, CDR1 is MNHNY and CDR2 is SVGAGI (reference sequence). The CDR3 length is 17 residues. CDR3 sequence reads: CASSPTLGQVINYGYTF. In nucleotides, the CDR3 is TGTGCCAGCAGTCCAACCCTAGGACAGGTGATAAACTATGGCTACACCTTC.